Here is one T cell receptor beta chain with its context. This sample was taken from a study of blood T cell repertoires in COVID-19. Across the study: Spain, Italy and the United States supplied samples that represented acute and convalescent COVID-19. PBMCs, B-cell-depleted T cells, or T cells provided the cDNA or gDNA that made up the material.

Original data processing: Reference gene primers were amplified, and this amplification served to estimate nucleated cell counts. Only in-frame clones appear in the TCRdb table, and some are missing; sequencing was by immunoSEQ multiplex PCR. The D gene and trimming were derived from the DNA, and the V and J assignments and clone size from that table. The table includes 380,000 or so clones, approximately 89% detected once. Residents of approximately 25 US areas, aged about 18 to 95 years, made up the participants. The CDR3 contains 14 residues. Trimming removed 6 bases from V and 4 bases from J; junction bases left unmatched: 6. CDR1 and CDR2 (germline): LGHNT, FRNRAP.

The TCR originated in a man younger than 40 who had recovered from COVID-19. The V and J genes are TRBV12-5 and TRBJ2-3, with TRBD2 matching over 8 bases. The sequencing input was PBMCs or T cells enriched from blood (not recorded which). CDR3 loop: CASGLRGGPDTQYF. CDR3 coding DNA: TGTGCTAGTGGCCTTCGGGGGGGCCCAGATACGCAGTATTTT.